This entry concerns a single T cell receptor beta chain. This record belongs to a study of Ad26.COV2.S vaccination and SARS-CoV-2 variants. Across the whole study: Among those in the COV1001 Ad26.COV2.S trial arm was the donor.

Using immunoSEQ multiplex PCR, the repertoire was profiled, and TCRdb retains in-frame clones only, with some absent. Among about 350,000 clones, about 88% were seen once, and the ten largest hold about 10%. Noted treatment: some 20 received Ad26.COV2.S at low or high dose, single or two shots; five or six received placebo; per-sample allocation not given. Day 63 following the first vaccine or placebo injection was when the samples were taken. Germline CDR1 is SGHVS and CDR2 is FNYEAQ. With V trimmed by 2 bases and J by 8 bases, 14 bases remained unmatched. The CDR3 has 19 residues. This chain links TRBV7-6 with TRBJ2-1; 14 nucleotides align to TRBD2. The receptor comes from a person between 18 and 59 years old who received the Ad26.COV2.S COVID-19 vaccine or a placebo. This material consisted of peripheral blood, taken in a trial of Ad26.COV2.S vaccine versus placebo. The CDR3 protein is CASSLSTSGGALSQYEQFF. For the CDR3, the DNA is TGTGCCAGCAGCTTATCGACTAGCGGGGGGGCCCTATCACAATATGAGCAGTTCTTC.